These 19 T cell receptor beta chains share one sample of origin, sequenced in a study of control samples from healthy donors and cancer patients. Libraries were prepared by immunoSEQ multiplex PCR; TCRdb keeps only in-frame clonotypes and omits some of them. The sample includes around 170,000 clones, approximately 86% of them seen just once. What was sequenced was blood. All receptors derive from a young woman in good health.

The J gene is TRBJ2-7, the V gene TRBV5-1; TRBD2 aligns across 9 bases. The CDR3 runs 15 residues. J was trimmed by 0 bases and V by 4 bases; bases with no gene match: 5. Looked up from germline, CDR1 is SGHRS and CDR2 is YFSETQ. The DNA for the CDR3 is TGCGCCAGCAGCGTAGCGGGAGTCTCCTCCTACGAGCAGTACTTC. It codes for CASSVAGVSSYEQYF.

The CDR3 here is CASSSIGGGPYNEQFF. DNA for the CDR3: TGTGCCAGCAGTTCAATAGGGGGGGGCCCCTACAATGAGCAGTTCTTC. J is TRBJ2-1 and V is TRBV27; weak D call: TRBD2 (7 bases). The CDR3 extends over 16 amino acids. From germline, CDR1 is MNHEY and CDR2 SMNVEV (reference sequence). The ends were cut back, 4 bases at V and 2 bases at J, with 15 bases in the middle.

The chain is built from TRBV18 and TRBJ1-2, with a tentative D call TRBD1 (6 bases). The V and J ends lost 6 bases and 6 bases respectively, with 20 bases between them. CDR1 and CDR2 from the germline V gene are KGHSH and LQKENI. This CDR3 is 15 amino acids long. CDR3: CASSITGPPRNGYTF. The CDR3 nucleotides are TGTGCCAGCTCCATTACAGGGCCCCCTAGGAATGGCTACACCTTC.

This clone was observed a few times. This chain links TRBV15 with TRBJ2-7; 7 bases align to TRBD1. The ends lost 4 bases at V and 1 base at J; junction bases unmatched: 4. Germline CDR1 reads LNHNV; CDR2 reads YYDKDF (reference sequence). This CDR3 has 14 residues. The CDR3 DNA reads TGTGCCACCAGCATTTACAGGGGATCCTACGAGCAGTACTTC. Protein sequence: CATSIYRGSYEQYF.

This chain connects TRBV9 to TRBJ2-3; 8 bases are shared with TRBD2. Trimming removed 3 bases from V and 3 bases from J; junction bases left unmatched: 9. Germline V gene lookup returns CDR1 SGDLS and CDR2 YYNGEE. The CDR3 consists of 16 residues. CDR3 region: CASSAGPGLGTDTQYF. CDR3 DNA sequence: TGTGCCAGCAGCGCGGGGCCGGGACTAGGAACAGATACGCAGTATTTT.

This sequence joins TRBV10-3 and TRBJ1-1; no reliable D call. Germline V gene sequence: CDR1 ENHRY, CDR2 SYGVKD. The V end was cut by 7 bases, the J end by 8 bases, with 17 bases between. The CDR3 contains 13 residues. This CDR3 reads CAIKGPLGREAFF. The DNA of the CDR3 is TGTGCCATCAAGGGCCCCTTAGGTAGGGAAGCTTTCTTT.

The chain combines TRBV5-1 with TRBJ2-3, with 7 nucleotides matching TRBD1. Germline loops: CDR1 SGHRS, CDR2 YFSETQ. Trimming at V came to 5 bases and at J to 0 bases, leaving 0 bases not matched to a gene. This CDR3 is 13 amino acids long. CDR3 DNA sequence: TGCGCCAGCAGACAGGGGAGCACAGATACGCAGTATTTT. Translated, it gives CASRQGSTDTQYF.

The genes are TRBV18 and TRBJ2-3; 8 nucleotides line up with TRBD2. The CDR3 spans 14 residues. Germline values: CDR1 KGHSH, CDR2 LQKENI. V lost 3 bases to trimming and J lost 4 bases; unmatched junction nucleotides: 3. The CDR3 DNA reads as TGTGCCAGCTCACCCGGGAGGGGGGCAGATACGCAGTATTTT. It translates to CASSPGRGADTQYF.

This rearrangement joins TRBV28 to TRBJ2-5, with 11 positions matching TRBD2. There are 17 residues in the CDR3. V gave up 2 bases and J gave up 5 bases; unmatched junction bases: 10. Germline-derived CDR1 and CDR2 are MDHEN and SYDVKM. The CDR3 here is CASSLMRLAGGPETQYF. The CDR3 DNA sequence: TGTGCCAGCAGTTTAATGAGGCTAGCGGGGGGACCGGAGACCCAGTACTTC.

This sequence joins TRBV6-5 and TRBJ1-2; D is undetermined. The germline V gene has CDR1 MNHEY and CDR2 SVGAGI. Trimming took 8 bases from V and 6 from J, leaving 16 bases between them. The CDR3 has 13 residues. The CDR3 loop reads CASRVSESDGYTF. Here the CDR3 DNA reads TGTGCCAGCCGGGTATCGGAGAGTGATGGCTACACCTTC.

The J gene is TRBJ2-4, the V gene TRBV5-5, with a weak D call TRBD2 (5 bases). This CDR3 spans 12 amino acids. Trimming removed 4 bases at V and 7 bases at J, with 9 bases between. The V gene's germline CDR1 is SGHKS and CDR2 YYEKEE (reference sequence). The CDR3 loop is CASSLPGNIQYF. CDR3 bases: TGTGCCAGCAGCCTCCCGGGGAACATTCAGTACTTC.

The chain uses TRBV5-5 and TRBJ2-7, with 7 bases fitting TRBD1. J gave up 6 bases and V 4 bases, and 10 bases lay outside the gene matches. This CDR3 is 14 amino acids long. The germline gives CDR1 SGHKS, CDR2 YYEKEE (reference sequence). Written as DNA, the CDR3 is TGTGCCAGCAGCCCGGTTGTAGGGGGCCCCGAGCAGTACGTC. Translating it yields CASSPVVGGPEQYV.

This chain connects TRBV6-5 to TRBJ1-2; D remains ambiguous. Germline V gene data show CDR1 as MNHEY and CDR2 as SVGAGI. The CDR3 contains 12 residues. V lost 4 bases, J lost 7 bases, and 10 bases lay in between. This CDR3 is CASSSTYFGYTF. CDR3 DNA: TGTGCCAGCAGTTCCACATATTTTGGCTACACCTTC.

The chain recombines TRBV7-2 with TRBJ2-1; D not certain. Between the trimmed V and J ends, which lost 7 bases and 6 bases, there was a span of 7 bases. The CDR3 totals 11 residues. CDR1 and CDR2 from the germline V gene are SGHTA and FQGNSA. In DNA form, the CDR3 reads TGTGCCAGCAAACTTAGCAATGAGCAGTTCTTC. It is translated as CASKLSNEQFF.

The V and J genes are TRBV28 and TRBJ2-7; D is ambiguous. The germline CDR1 and CDR2 sequences are MDHEN and SYDVKM. The CDR3 has 13 residues. V was trimmed by 6 bases and J by 0 bases, leaving 9 bases between them. CDR3 residues: CASRSGSSYEQYF. The CDR3 region has the DNA TGTGCCAGCAGAAGTGGATCCTCCTACGAGCAGTACTTC.

This clone was seen a handful of times. The V gene is TRBV30, the J gene TRBJ1-2, with D uncertain. Germline values: CDR1 GTSNPN, CDR2 SVGIG (reference sequence). Trimming took off 2 bases at V and 2 bases at J, with 12 bases between the two ends. The CDR3 contains 14 residues. CDR3 in DNA: TGTGCCTGGAGTATAGGGTCAGGCAACTATGGCTACACCTTC. Its translation: CAWSIGSGNYGYTF.

This chain connects TRBV14 to TRBJ2-7, with 9 bases lining up with TRBD2. Germline values: CDR1 SGHDN, CDR2 FVKESK. The junction had 10 bases not matched to a gene; V was cut back by 1 base and J by 3 bases. The length of the CDR3 is 17 residues. The CDR3 DNA reads as TGTGCCAGCAGCCAAGGGGGAGCGGGGGGCTCTTACTACGAGCAGTACGTC. Its protein is CASSQGGAGGSYYEQYV.

V is TRBV24-1 and J is TRBJ2-3; perhaps TRBD1 as D (6 bases). V gave up 4 bases and J gave up 5 bases, with 12 bases separating them. This CDR3 region has 14 residues. Germline V lookup: CDR1 KGHDR, CDR2 SFDVKD. CDR3 coding DNA: TGTGCCACCAGTGAAGGACAGTTCCGAGATACGCAGTATTTT. This encodes CATSEGQFRDTQYF.

V gene TRBV5-1 combines with J gene TRBJ2-3; weak D call: TRBD2 (5 bases). The CDR3 contains 15 residues. V was clipped by 1 base and J by 0 bases, with 9 bases between them. Germline lookup yields CDR1 SGHRS and CDR2 YFSETQ. CDR3 DNA: TGCGCCAGCAGCTTGCAACCGGGGAGCACAGATACGCAGTATTTT. Its translation is CASSLQPGSTDTQYF.